Below, 26 T cell receptor beta chains from the same sample are listed, as sequenced in a study of molecular identifiers for immune sequencing clone quantification. TCRdb ran MiXCR on the PCR reads and lists one entry per CDR3 protein. The sample records around 82,000 distinct CDR3 sequences, around 20% being singletons. Sequenced sample: naive CD8+ T cells from blood, with Jurkat cell RNA spiked in. Specified subset: FACS-sorted CD8+CD4-CCR7+CD45RA+ naive T cells. These receptors were collected from a human donor in good health. Some libraries in this study had Jurkat cell RNA spiked in.

This clonotype has at least ten counts. The rearrangement uses TRBV6-6 and TRBJ2-4, with a weak D call TRBD2 (5 bases). The CDR3 contains 13 residues. Germline assignment: CDR1 MNHNY and CDR2 SVGAGI (reference sequence). Trimming left V 8 bases short and J 4 bases short, with 12 bases between. CDR3 loop: CASPGVTKNIQYF. In nucleotides, the CDR3 is TGTGCCAGCCCCGGGGTAACGAAAAACATTCAGTACTTC.

The sample holds many counts of this clonotype. The chain employs TRBV6-2 or TRBV6-3 and TRBJ2-7, with TRBD1 identical over 7 bases. CDR3 length: 15 residues. Germline V CDR1 and CDR2: MNHEY, SVGEGT. V gave up 3 bases and J gave up 4 bases; unmatched junction bases: 9. The CDR3 DNA sequence: TGTGCCAGCAGTTATAAAGGGGGCCATTTATACGAGCAGTACTTC. Protein product: CASSYKGGHLYEQYF.

In the case of this clonotype: A read error is possible here, since a much larger clone lies one base away. This chain connects TRBV3-1 to TRBJ2-7, with TRBD1 as a possible D gene (5 bases). The CDR3 contains 16 residues. Per germline, CDR1 LGHDT and CDR2 YNNKEL (reference sequence). The CDR3 DNA reads TGTGCCAACAGCCAAGTGGTCCGACAGAACTCCTACGAGCAGTACTTC. Its translation: CANSQVVRQNSYEQYF.

This clonotype was counted at least ten times. The chain combines TRBV28 with TRBJ2-7; D is unclear. The CDR3 runs 13 residues. The germline V and J ends were trimmed by 5 bases and 5 bases, with 13 bases remaining between them. The germline gives CDR1 MDHEN, CDR2 SYDVKM. CDR3 region: CASSRSGGHEQYF. In nucleotides, the CDR3 is TGTGCCAGCAGTAGGTCAGGCGGCCACGAGCAGTACTTC. The whole variable domain, remainder taken from reference TRBV28 and TRBJ2-7, is DVKVTQSSRYLVKRTGEKVFLECVQDMDHENMFWYRQDPGLGLRLIYFSYDVKMKEKGDIPEGYSVSREKKERFSLILESASTNQTSMYLCASSRSGGHEQYFGPGTRLTVT.

In this sample, this clonotype turned up many times. The chain recombines TRBV12-3 or TRBV12-4 with TRBJ2-3; 8 positions match TRBD2. V dropped 8 bases and J dropped 3; count of bases not matched to a gene: 13. The CDR3 totals 16 residues. The DNA of the CDR3 is TGTGCCAGCGCTAACGGGCGGGGGGTAGTTACAGATACGCAGTATTTT. Translation: CASANGRGVVTDTQYF.

Note on this clonotype: This clone may be a read error of a much larger clone one base away. This rearrangement joins TRBV20-1 to TRBJ2-7, with TRBD2 matching 14 bases. Trimming at V came to 6 bases and at J to 5 bases, leaving 9 bases not matched to a gene. This CDR3 comprises 15 residues. Germline values: CDR1 DFQATT, CDR2 SNEGSKA (reference sequence). The DNA of the CDR3 is TGCAGTGCCACGGGACTAGCGGGGGAAAACCACGAGCAGTACTTC. It translates to CSATGLAGENHEQYF.

This clonotype showed up just once. This may be a read error: a much more frequent sequence differs by one nucleotide. The chain links TRBV19 to TRBJ1-1; D possibly corresponds to TRBD1 (5 bases). The CDR3 is 14 amino acids. In germline, CDR1 is LNHDA, CDR2 SQIVND (reference sequence). CDR3 coding DNA: TGTACCAGTAGTTGGGGCTCCTTGGGAACTGAAGCTTTCTTT. Protein sequence: CTSSWGSLGTEAFF.

This clonotype was seen repeatedly, ten times or more. This chain links TRBV2 with TRBJ2-4, with 7 bases identical to TRBD1. CDR3 size: 11 residues. Germline V gene data show CDR1 as SNHLY and CDR2 as FYNNEI. Unmatched junction bases numbered 1, after V lost 1 base and J lost 13 bases. Here the CDR3 reads CASSEGRGQYF. In DNA, the CDR3 is TGTGCCAGCAGTGAAGGCAGGGGGCAGTACTTC.

The genes are TRBV28 and TRBJ2-5; possible D gene TRBD1, 5 bases. The CDR3 length is 14 residues. The V and J ends lost 7 bases and 7 bases respectively, with 19 bases between them. In germline, CDR1 is MDHEN, CDR2 SYDVKM. This chain's CDR3 is CASTLAGTQGTQYF. In DNA, the CDR3 is TGTGCCAGCACCCTGGCAGGAACCCAGGGGACCCAGTACTTC.

A remark on this clonotype: A much larger clone lies one base from this, so it may be a read error. The gene calls are TRBV5-6 and TRBJ2-3; D call uncertain. The germline gives CDR1 SGHDT, CDR2 YYEEEE. V dropped 3 bases and J dropped 2 bases, with 25 bases sitting between them. This CDR3 region has 19 residues. The CDR3 protein is CASSSLPLRVPAHTDTQYF. The DNA for the CDR3 is TGTGCCAGCAGCTCCCTGCCCTTAAGGGTGCCGGCCCACACAGATACGCAGTATTTT. Together with reference TRBV5-6 and TRBJ2-3, the CDR3 gives the full variable domain: DAGVTQSPTHLIKTRGQQVTLRCSPKSGHDTVSWYQQALGQGPQFIFQYYEEEERQRGNFPDRFSGHQFPNYSSELNVNALLLGDSALYLCASSSLPLRVPAHTDTQYFGPGTRLTVL.

This clonotype was recorded at least ten times. The chain uses TRBV5-4 and TRBJ2-5; D remains ambiguous. The germline CDR1 and CDR2 sequences are SGHNT and YYREEE (reference sequence). The V end lost 4 bases, the J end lost 4 bases, and 20 bases lay between the germline ends. The CDR3 runs to 16 residues. CDR3: CASSVGVDWSRETQYF. The CDR3 DNA sequence: TGTGCCAGCAGCGTTGGGGTTGATTGGAGTCGAGAGACCCAGTACTTC.

This clonotype was seen at least ten times. The genes are TRBV6-2 or TRBV6-3 and TRBJ1-5, with TRBD1 as a possible D gene (6 bases). CDR3 length: 17 amino acids. Trimming stripped 5 bases from V and 7 bases from J, with 24 bases between. The germline V gene has CDR1 MNHEY and CDR2 SVGEGT. The CDR3 sequence: CASSHWQGPRTTQPQHF. The CDR3 region has the DNA TGTGCCAGCAGTCATTGGCAGGGGCCCAGGACTACGCAGCCCCAGCATTTT.

At least ten counts were recorded for this clonotype. The chain uses TRBV6-5 and TRBJ2-3, with D perhaps matching TRBD2 (5 bases). This CDR3 is 13 amino acids long. Germline V gene sequence: CDR1 MNHEY, CDR2 SVGAGI. V was clipped by 6 bases and J by 4 bases, with 11 bases between them. CDR3 in amino acids: CASSLGSADTQYF. CDR3 coding DNA: TGTGCCAGCAGCCTTGGGAGCGCAGATACGCAGTATTTT.

This clonotype was seen at least ten times. This rearrangement joins TRBV2 to TRBJ2-2; 7 positions agree with TRBD2. This CDR3 region has 15 residues. V lost 7 bases to trimming and J lost 4 bases; unmatched junction nucleotides: 9. Germline V gene data show CDR1 as SNHLY and CDR2 as FYNNEI. The chain's CDR3 is CASTRGGASTGELFF. CDR3 nucleotides: TGTGCCAGCACCCGGGGAGGGGCGAGCACCGGGGAGCTGTTTTTT.

This clonotype was seen ten or more times. The chain couples TRBV10-3 to TRBJ2-3; TRBD2 agrees at 8 bases. The V gene's germline CDR1 is ENHRY and CDR2 SYGVKD. The length of the CDR3 is 15 residues. The J segment lost 3 bases and the V segment lost 6 bases, leaving 8 bases of the junction unmatched. The CDR3 sequence is CAISQSGSVTDTQYF. The CDR3 coding sequence is TGTGCCATCAGCCAGAGCGGGAGTGTAACAGATACGCAGTATTTT.

Concerning this clonotype: A much larger clone sits a single nucleotide away, making a read error possible. The rearrangement uses TRBV7-9 and TRBJ1-2; D unresolved. The germline V gene encodes CDR1 SEHNR and CDR2 FQNEAQ (reference sequence). V shed 4 bases and J shed 4 bases, with 13 bases lying between them. This CDR3 has 14 residues. The CDR3 is CASSSIQAGYGYTF. The CDR3 DNA is TGTGCCAGCAGCTCGATCCAAGCTGGCTATGGCTACACCTTC. Looking up the rest from reference TRBV7-9 and TRBJ1-2 gives the full variable domain: DTGVSQNPRHKITKRGQNVTFRCDPISEHNRLYWYRQTLGQGPEFLTYFQNEAQLEKSRLLSDRFSAERPKGSFSTLEIQRTEQGDSAMYLCASSSIQAGYGYTFGSGTRLTVV.

This clonotype showed up many times. The chain recombines TRBV4-1 with TRBJ1-6; a possible D gene is TRBD1 (6 bases). The germline V gene encodes CDR1 MGHRA and CDR2 YSYEKL. V was cut by 3 bases and J by 9 bases, with 18 bases left in between. The CDR3 covers 16 residues. The CDR3 reads CASSQHPTGETSPLHF. CDR3 sequence (DNA): TGCGCCAGCAGCCAGCATCCGACAGGTGAGACTTCACCCCTCCACTTT.

J is TRBJ1-4 and V is TRBV7-9; possibly TRBD1 for D (5 bases). CDR1 and CDR2 (germline): SEHNR, FQNEAQ (reference sequence). V was pared by 5 bases and J by 7 bases, with 17 bases between. The CDR3 is made up of 15 amino acids. CDR3 bases: TGTGCCAGCAGCGATGTCGACAGTCGCCCTGAAAAACTGTTTTTT. Translated, it gives CASSDVDSRPEKLFF.

This clonotype has ten or more counts. This sequence joins TRBV27 and TRBJ1-5, with D possibly TRBD1 on 5 matching bases. Trimming left V 6 bases short and J 0 bases short, with 9 bases between. The CDR3 is 14 residues long. Germline V gives CDR1 MNHEY, CDR2 SMNVEV (reference sequence). CDR3 loop: CASRTAYSNQPQHF. CDR3 DNA: TGTGCCAGCAGGACAGCCTATAGCAATCAGCCCCAGCATTTT.

The CDR3 loop reads CASSFLAGAGGEQFF. Here the CDR3 DNA reads TGTGCCAGCAGTTTCTTAGCGGGAGCGGGAGGTGAGCAGTTCTTC. The chain recombines TRBV28 with TRBJ2-1; 9 nucleotides line up with TRBD2. This CDR3 is 15 amino acids long. Germline CDR1 MDHEN, CDR2 SYDVKM. V trimming: 3 bases; J trimming: 9 bases; junction bases outside the gene matches: 9.

The table lists this clonotype with a count of one. Being one base from a much bigger clone, this may be a read error. V gene TRBV27 combines with J gene TRBJ2-3; TRBD1 or TRBD2 may be the D gene (5 bases each). The CDR3 runs to 14 residues. Germline CDR1 MNHEY, CDR2 SMNVEV (reference sequence). V lost 8 bases, J lost 1 base, and 13 bases lay in between. CDR3 sequence (DNA): TGTGCCAGCGGTCCGGGACCCGGCACAGATACGCAGTATTTT. Its protein is CASGPGPGTDTQYF.

This clonotype came up many times. V is TRBV4-3 and J is TRBJ1-1; D remains unclear. V was clipped by 2 bases and J by 5 bases, with 9 bases between them. The CDR3 has 13 residues. CDR1 LGHNA and CDR2 YSLEER come from the germline V gene. CDR3 region: CASSQRAGTEAFF. DNA for the CDR3: TGCGCCAGCAGCCAAAGGGCGGGGACTGAAGCTTTCTTT.

In this sample, this clonotype turned up many times. The chain carries TRBV12-5 and TRBJ1-5; no reliable D call. Germline-derived CDR1 and CDR2 are LGHNT and FRNRAP. The CDR3 is made up of 13 amino acids. V dropped 1 base and J dropped 3 bases, with 4 bases sitting between them. In nucleotides, the CDR3 is TGTGCTAGTGGTTTGGGCATCAATCAGCCCCAGCATTTT. Protein sequence: CASGLGINQPQHF.

This clonotype was detected ten times or more. The rearrangement joins TRBV4-3 to TRBJ2-7, with D possibly matching TRBD1 (6 bases). Germline loops: CDR1 LGHNA, CDR2 YSLEER. V was pared by 0 bases and J by 4 bases, with 10 bases between. The CDR3 is made up of 14 amino acids. Here the CDR3 reads CASSQDRGPYEQYF. For the CDR3, the DNA is TGCGCCAGCAGCCAAGACAGGGGACCGTACGAGCAGTACTTC.

The sample holds many counts of this clonotype. CDR3 bases: TGTGCCACCCGACCAACAGCCAGTAGCAATCAGCCCCAGCATTTT. It specifies CATRPTASSNQPQHF. This chain connects TRBV15 to TRBJ1-5; D ambiguous. From germline, CDR1 is LNHNV and CDR2 YYDKDF (reference sequence). The CDR3 consists of 15 residues. V was cut by 8 bases and J by 0 bases, with 14 bases left in between. Together with reference TRBV15 and TRBJ1-5, the CDR3 gives the full variable domain: DAMVIQNPRYQVTQFGKPVTLSCSQTLNHNVMYWYQQKSSQAPKLLFHYYDKDFNNEADTPDNFQSRRPNTSFCFLDIRSPGLGDTAMYLCATRPTASSNQPQHFGDGTRLSIL.

This clonotype was detected ten times or more. The gene calls are TRBV7-6 and TRBJ1-1; D is possibly TRBD1 (6 bases). The CDR3 has 15 amino acids. V dropped 5 bases and J dropped 1 base, with 14 bases sitting between them. In germline, CDR1 is SGHVS, CDR2 FNYEAQ. Here the CDR3 DNA reads TGTGCCAGCAGCCCTCGGACAGTTCAGAACACTGAAGCTTTCTTT. It encodes CASSPRTVQNTEAFF.